A selection of T cell receptor beta chains follows, all from one sample in a study of shared clonotypes between healthy human individuals. This table comes from immunoSEQ multiplex PCR, and its TCRdb copy is limited to in-frame clones, with some not included. The repertoire holds 75,000 to 100,000 clones, with around 47% as singletons. The specimen sequenced was PBMCs. Every receptor here comes from a woman in her thirties or forties in good health. Some clones in this sample may be carry-over from other donors' samples. Both conserved end residues are part of each CDR3. Size values are once, few and many counts, or a class for expanded clones, and some rows have none.

TRBV7-9 . CASSTQGSYEQYF
TRBV6-1 . CASSPGQGTDTQYF
TRBV15 . CATSRRQGANGYTF
TRBV28 . CASSSGQGTDEQYF
TRBV9 . CASAQTSRSDEQYF
TRBV6-5 . CASSPGLGSTDTQYF
TRBV7-9 many CASSLRGQKNTEAFF
TRBV6-4 . CASSWRSSGGYEQYF
TRBV18 many CASSPGTASNQPQHF
TRBV28 few CASRMSSGANVLTF
TRBV6-5 few CASSRTGGDGYTF
TRBV30 . CAWSGGRNQPQHF
TRBV2 . CASSVTGSTEAFF
TRBV7-6 . CASSLGFRFTEAFF
TRBV28 many CASSLSGGITYEQYF
TRBV7-9 . CASSLQGASTDTQYF
TRBV6-5 . CASMSYASSNYGYTF
TRBV29-1 . CSYLLANEQFF
TRBV7-9 . CASSLSAGGIGGDTQYF
TRBV5-1 few CASSWTHHRNEKLFF
TRBV7-8 . CASTRGHATSGANVLTF
TRBV27 . CASRSKREGTYEQYF
TRBV4-2 . CASSLRQGGYEQYF
TRBV2 . CASSEGQGRAGELFF
TRBV7-3 . CASSSSSSLGETQYF
TRBV30 . CAWSRRRVMNTEAFF
TRBV18 many CASSPPGQRYEQYF
TRBV15 few CATSRDSGSDTQYF
TRBV25-1 few CASTSGSSYEQYF
TRBV7-9 . CASSLAPTVATYEQYF
TRBV11-2 . CASSSFGLSYNEQFF
TRBV4-2 . CASRRLAGDTDTQYF
TRBV27 few CASSPPITGQGLGGYTF
TRBV20-1 many CSAGGPLEQYF
TRBV28 . CASSRVVTYEQYF
TRBV19 . CASSFRTGASYEQYF
TRBV2 few CASSVNTIYF
TRBV18 . CASQPTTGNTIYF
TRBV5-1 many CASSLRTFTEAFF
TRBV15 many CATSREEETQYF
TRBV30 many CAWSFGANQPQHF
TRBV10-3 . CASQVIGNTEAFF
TRBV30 . CAWRLGSYGYTF
TRBV29-1 . CSVALQGNTEAFF
TRBV6-5 . CASRQGAWTDTQYF
TRBV29-1 medium-sized CSARQGGTDTQYF
TRBV14 . CASSPRTGGAEKLFF
TRBV9 many CASSVQWGSDTQYF
TRBV7-3 medium-sized CASSLASDNEQFF
TRBV27 many CASRELGNQPQHF
TRBV18 . CASSSRGQLNTEAFF
TRBV4-3 many CASSPLPGPHTGELFF
TRBV5-1 many CASSSFGTGAEAFF
TRBV18 . CASSRPGGTGNIQYF
TRBV7-9 few CASSLYGTRLFF
TRBV7-3 . CASSLRLSGADTQYF
TRBV27 . CASSFDVTYEQYF
TRBV6-1 many CASSEQEEGYEQYF
TRBV28 . CASSLSYNEQFF